The 23 T cell receptor beta chains below come from one sample, sequenced in a study of blood T cell repertoires in COVID-19. TCRdb's copy holds only in-frame clones and misses some; the assay was immunoSEQ multiplex PCR. Here the sample spans some 57,000 clones, about nine tenths being singletons. Sequences were obtained from peripheral blood. The receptors here all came from a man aged 60-69 years with acute or convalescent COVID-19.

This chain uses TRBV6-5 with TRBJ1-6; 8 bases align to TRBD1. There are 15 residues in the CDR3. Germline values: CDR1 MNHEY, CDR2 SVGAGI. Losses at the gene ends were 7 bases for V and 6 bases for J; bases not matched to a gene: 8. CDR3 residues: CASTLTGASNSPLHF. The DNA of the CDR3 is TGTGCCAGCACCTTGACAGGGGCGTCTAATTCACCCCTCCACTTT.

The chain uses TRBV29-1 and TRBJ2-1; D possibly corresponds to TRBD1 (5 bases). The CDR3 contains 15 residues. V lost 6 bases and J lost 1, with 16 bases in between. Germline-derived CDR1 and CDR2 are SQVTM and ANQGSEA. The CDR3 DNA sequence: TGCAGCGTCCTCCTAGGGGTCGGGTCCTACAATGAGCAGTTCTTC. It codes for CSVLLGVGSYNEQFF.

This clone was counted a few times. The rearrangement joins TRBV7-2 to TRBJ1-2, with a possible D match to TRBD1 (6 bases). The germline CDR1 and CDR2 sequences are SGHTA and FQGNSA. The CDR3 covers 14 residues. Trimming took 1 base from V and 3 from J, leaving 9 bases between them. Here the CDR3 reads CASSLVNRDYGYTF. The DNA for the CDR3 is TGTGCCAGCAGCTTAGTGAACAGGGACTATGGCTACACCTTC. The full variable domain, its missing parts supplied by reference TRBV7-2 and TRBJ1-2, is GAGVSQSPSNKVTEKGKDVELRCDPISGHTALYWYRQSLGQGLEFLIYFQGNSAPDKSGLPSDRFSAERTGGSVSTLTIQRTQQEDSAVYLCASSLVNRDYGYTFGSGTRLTVV.

The CDR3 nucleotides read TGTGCCAGTAGTATACAGGGGGAGATGAACACTGAAGCTTTCTTT. It specifies CASSIQGEMNTEAFF. The V gene is TRBV19, the J gene TRBJ1-1, with TRBD1 identical over 7 bases. Trimming removed 2 bases from V and 0 bases from J; junction bases left unmatched: 3. Germline V gene lookup returns CDR1 LNHDA and CDR2 SQIVND (reference sequence). This CDR3 contains 15 residues.

This clone was observed a few times. V gene TRBV10-3 combines with J gene TRBJ2-1, with 9 nucleotides matching TRBD2. Germline V gene data show CDR1 as ENHRY and CDR2 as SYGVKD. After removal of 3 bases from V and 7 bases from J, the junction contained 4 bases not matched to a gene. The CDR3 extends over 14 amino acids. CDR3 DNA: TGTGCCATCAGTGACCCGGGACTAGCTAATGAGCAGTTCTTC. Protein: CAISDPGLANEQFF.

The chain recombines TRBV29-1 with TRBJ2-1; a possible D gene is TRBD1 (6 bases). CDR1 and CDR2 (germline): SQVTM, ANQGSEA. The CDR3 extends over 16 amino acids. Trimming took 0 bases from V and 2 from J, leaving 14 bases between them. The DNA of the CDR3 is TGCAGCGTTGAAGATCCGACAGGACACACCTACAATGAGCAGTTCTTC. It codes for CSVEDPTGHTYNEQFF.

A few counts support this clone. The chain has TRBV6-5 and TRBJ1-6; D perhaps matches TRBD1 (6 bases). The CDR3 loop spans 16 amino acids. Trimming cost V 0 bases and J 6 bases, with 12 bases left between them. Per germline, CDR1 MNHEY and CDR2 SVGAGI. The CDR3 region is CASSYSPDRFNSPLHF. The DNA of the CDR3 is TGTGCCAGCAGTTACTCCCCGGACAGATTTAATTCACCCCTCCACTTT.

This sequence joins TRBV2 and TRBJ2-2; the D is unclear. The ends were cut back, 6 bases at V and 1 base at J, with 6 bases in the middle. Germline V gives CDR1 SNHLY, CDR2 FYNNEI. The CDR3 has 13 residues. CDR3 region: CASSNLNTGELFF. The DNA for the CDR3 is TGTGCCAGCAGCAACTTGAACACCGGGGAGCTGTTTTTT.

This chain joins TRBV3-1 (or the pseudogene TRBV3-2) and TRBJ1-5; 8 nucleotides line up with TRBD1. With V trimmed by 5 bases and J by 7 bases, 10 bases remained unmatched. This CDR3 contains 15 residues. CDR1 and CDR2 from the germline V gene are LGHDT and YNNKEL (reference sequence). CDR3 DNA: TGTGCCAGCAGCACGACAGGGGCCCCCAGACAGCCCCAGCATTTT. The encoded protein is CASSTTGAPRQPQHF.

The chain employs TRBV5-1 and TRBJ1-2, with 9 bases lining up with TRBD1. The CDR3 covers 13 residues. Germline V lookup: CDR1 SGHRS, CDR2 YFSETQ. The V and J ends lost 4 bases and 10 bases, in that order; junction bases with no gene match: 8. CDR3 region: CASSPGTGIIYTF. CDR3 sequence (DNA): TGCGCCAGCAGCCCCGGGACAGGGATTATCTACACCTTC.

The gene calls are TRBV7-9 and TRBJ2-7, with TRBD1 matching over 8 bases. Per the germline V gene, CDR1 is SEHNR and CDR2 is FQNEAQ (reference sequence). After removal of 5 bases from V and 3 bases from J, the junction contained 9 bases not matched to a gene. The CDR3 is made up of 15 amino acids. The CDR3 region has the DNA TGTGCCAGCAGCCGCCAACGGACAGGGAGCTACGAGCAGTACTTC. This gives the protein CASSRQRTGSYEQYF.

This clone was seen just once. The J gene is TRBJ1-6, the V gene TRBV6-1; D is unclear. Germline loops: CDR1 MNHNS, CDR2 SASEGT. V was trimmed by 2 bases and J by 10 bases, leaving 12 bases between them. The CDR3 extends over 14 amino acids. In nucleotides, the CDR3 is TGTGCCAGCAGTGAACTGAGGACTGAGTCACCCCTCCACTTT. Encoded protein: CASSELRTESPLHF.

This clone appeared a few times. The CDR3 loop is CASRRQGVFGNTIYF. For the CDR3, the DNA is TGTGCCAGCAGGAGACAGGGGGTGTTTGGAAACACCATATATTTT. The chain carries TRBV6-5 and TRBJ1-3; 9 bases map to TRBD1. This CDR3 region has 15 residues. Germline CDR1 and CDR2: MNHEY and SVGAGI. With 6 bases clipped from V and 3 bases from J, the junction kept 6 bases outside the gene matches.

The genes are TRBV19 and TRBJ1-1, with D uncertain. Germline V gene sequence: CDR1 LNHDA, CDR2 SQIVND (reference sequence). The V gene lost 3 bases and the J gene lost 3 bases, with 8 bases spanning the gap. The CDR3 is 13 amino acids. The CDR3: CASSIGGHTEAFF. The DNA of the CDR3 is TGTGCCAGTAGTATTGGAGGGCACACTGAAGCTTTCTTT.

This chain connects TRBV6-5 to TRBJ1-2; D unresolved. There are 12 residues in the CDR3. V dropped 6 bases and J dropped 7 bases, with 12 bases sitting between them. Germline V lookup: CDR1 MNHEY, CDR2 SVGAGI. The CDR3 coding sequence is TGTGCCAGCAGCTCCCGGCAGGCTGGCTACACCTTC. Amino acids: CASSSRQAGYTF.

The V gene is TRBV5-1, the J gene TRBJ1-1; no firm D call. Germline V gene data show CDR1 as SGHRS and CDR2 as YFSETQ. V dropped 1 base and J dropped 0 bases, with 7 bases sitting between them. CDR3 length: 14 residues. The CDR3 DNA reads as TGCGCCAGCAGCTTGTTTCCTTTGAACACTGAAGCTTTCTTT. Translated, it gives CASSLFPLNTEAFF.

The chain employs TRBV29-1 and TRBJ1-5; D not resolved. The CDR3 runs 12 residues. V was shortened by 4 bases and J by 7 bases, with 11 bases between the two germline ends. The V gene's germline CDR1 is SQVTM and CDR2 ANQGSEA. The CDR3 DNA is TGCAGCGTTGGGAGGGCCGGGCAGCCCCAGCATTTT. Translating gives CSVGRAGQPQHF.

The chain joins TRBV5-6 to TRBJ1-3; no firm D call. CDR1 is SGHDT, CDR2 YYEEEE, per germline. CDR3 size: 14 residues. V lost 1 base and J 0 bases, leaving 5 bases between the germline ends. As DNA, the CDR3 is TGTGCCAGCAGCTTGCCTATCTCTGGAAACACCATATATTTT. Protein sequence: CASSLPISGNTIYF.

DNA for the CDR3: TGTGCCAGCAGTTTTTTAGCGAACACTGAAGCTTTCTTT. It yields the protein CASSFLANTEAFF. The rearrangement joins TRBV27 to TRBJ1-1; D remains unclear. This CDR3 comprises 13 residues. V was trimmed by 3 bases and J by 1 base, leaving 6 bases between them. From germline, CDR1 is MNHEY and CDR2 SMNVEV (reference sequence).

This chain joins TRBV29-1 and TRBJ2-7; possible D gene TRBD1, 6 bases. Trimming cost V 4 bases and J 5 bases, with 12 bases left between them. There are 12 residues in the CDR3. Germline loops: CDR1 SQVTM, CDR2 ANQGSEA. CDR3 amino acids: CSVATAGDEQYF. As DNA, the CDR3 is TGCAGCGTTGCGACCGCAGGGGACGAGCAGTACTTC.

The count of this clone is one. This rearrangement joins TRBV12-3 or TRBV12-4 to TRBJ2-7; maybe TRBD2 (6 bases). The CDR3 is 11 residues long. Trimming took 5 bases from V and 10 from J, leaving 12 bases between them. CDR3 nucleotides: TGTGCCAGCAGTGCCGCTAGCGCCCAGTACTTC. It yields the protein CASSAASAQYF.

This chain uses TRBV5-4 with TRBJ2-1, with D unresolved. The V end was cut by 0 bases, the J end by 10 bases, with 14 bases between. This CDR3 has 14 amino acids. In germline, CDR1 is SGHNT, CDR2 YYREEE (reference sequence). The CDR3 region is CASSLGLASMEQFF. The CDR3 DNA reads TGTGCCAGCAGCTTGGGGCTTGCCTCGATGGAGCAGTTCTTC.

The V and J genes are TRBV5-6 and TRBJ2-7; 8 positions agree with TRBD2. Germline CDR1 is SGHDT and CDR2 is YYEEEE. V shed 4 bases, J shed 7 bases, and the junction held 13 bases outside the gene matches. CDR3 length equals 15 residues. In nucleotides, the CDR3 is TGTGCCAGCAGCGGTCAGGACGGACTAGCCTTGGAGCAGTACTTC. Protein: CASSGQDGLALEQYF.